Shown below are 23 T cell receptor beta chains from a single sample sequenced in a study of T cell responses to AZD1222 COVID-19 vaccine. Sequencing used immunoSEQ multiplex PCR; TCRdb keeps in-frame clones, though not all of them. Seen here are around 120,000 clones, roughly 91% observed once, and the top ten hold 6% to 8.5%. The sample here was peripheral blood, taken 28 days after the second AZD1222 dose. These receptors all come from an adult who received the AZD1222 COVID-19 vaccine.

The chain has TRBV12-3 or TRBV12-4 and TRBJ2-3; D remains unclear. The germline V and J ends were trimmed by 6 bases and 6 bases, with 10 bases remaining between them. The CDR3 sequence is 12 residues long. CDR3 DNA: TGTGCCAGCAGCGGGTCTTCGGATACGCAGTATTTT. Its translation: CASSGSSDTQYF.

The chain employs TRBV9 and TRBJ1-6; no definite D call. CDR1 is SGDLS, CDR2 YYNGEE, per germline. Trimming shortened V by 3 bases and J by 8 bases, and 15 bases separated the two germline ends. The CDR3 totals 15 residues. The CDR3 here is CASSARWAKDSPLHF. The CDR3 nucleotides are TGTGCCAGCAGCGCCCGATGGGCCAAGGATTCACCCCTCCACTTT.

The V gene is TRBV6-1, the J gene TRBJ1-4; D is ambiguous. This CDR3 comprises 14 residues. Deletions cut 1 base from V and 11 bases from J, with 14 bases between. Germline CDR1 MNHNS, CDR2 SASEGT. The chain's CDR3 is CASSEEAGMSKLFF. CDR3 in DNA: TGTGCCAGCAGTGAAGAGGCGGGCATGAGTAAACTGTTTTTT.

This clone has just one count. The DNA of the CDR3 is TGTGCCAGCAGCTTGCACCCTAGCGGATCTTACGAGCAGTACTTC. This translates into CASSLHPSGSYEQYF. The V gene is TRBV5-8, the J gene TRBJ2-7; 7 nucleotides match TRBD2. With 1 base clipped from V and 4 bases from J, the junction kept 8 bases outside the gene matches. This CDR3 comprises 15 residues. The germline CDR1 and CDR2 sequences are SGHTS and YDEGEE.

The rearrangement joins TRBV11-2 to TRBJ2-7, with 8 bases matching TRBD2. The CDR3 spans 11 residues. With V trimmed by 10 bases and J by 5 bases, 4 bases remained unmatched. Germline V CDR1 and CDR2: SGHAT, FQNNGV. The CDR3 is CATHGGDEQYF. In DNA, the CDR3 is TGTGCCACGCACGGGGGGGACGAGCAGTACTTC. The full variable domain, in which reference TRBV11-2 and TRBJ2-7 provide the parts outside the CDR3, is EAGVAQSPRYKIIEKRQSVAFWCNPISGHATLYWYQQILGQGPKLLIQFQNNGVVDDSQLPKDRFSAERLKGVDSTLKIQPAKLEDSAVYLCATHGGDEQYFGPGTRLTVT.

The V gene is TRBV2, the J gene TRBJ2-7, with a tentative D call TRBD1 (6 bases). V was cut by 6 bases and J by 3 bases, with 18 bases left in between. Germline lookup yields CDR1 SNHLY and CDR2 FYNNEI. The CDR3 is 15 residues long. The CDR3 DNA follows: TGTGCCAGCAGGGTCGACAGGATCGGCGACTACGAGCAGTACTTC. Its translation is CASRVDRIGDYEQYF.

V and J are TRBV7-2 and TRBJ1-3, with D possibly matching TRBD1 (5 bases). The CDR3 has 15 amino acids. V dropped 8 bases and J dropped 2 bases, with 16 bases sitting between them. CDR1 and CDR2 (germline): SGHTA, FQGNSA. The DNA for the CDR3 is TGTGCCAGCCGATTTGGGGGGACGACTGGAAACACCATATATTTT. Its translation is CASRFGGTTGNTIYF. Using reference TRBV7-2 and TRBJ1-3 for the parts outside the CDR3, the full variable domain is GAGVSQSPSNKVTEKGKDVELRCDPISGHTALYWYRQSLGQGLEFLIYFQGNSAPDKSGLPSDRFSAERTGGSVSTLTIQRTQQEDSAVYLCASRFGGTTGNTIYFGEGSWLTVV.

This clone was recorded only once. The chain combines TRBV27 with TRBJ1-5, with TRBD1 matching 8 bases. This CDR3 is built from 14 residues. V lost 5 bases to trimming and J lost 7 bases; unmatched junction nucleotides: 7. The germline V gene has CDR1 MNHEY and CDR2 SMNVEV (reference sequence). The CDR3 DNA is TGTGCCAGCAGTCCCTGGACAGGGTCGCAGCCCCAGCATTTT. Translating it yields CASSPWTGSQPQHF.

The rearrangement uses TRBV19 and TRBJ2-7, with D tentatively TRBD1 (6 bases). CDR3 length: 13 residues. Per the germline V gene, CDR1 is LNHDA and CDR2 is SQIVND (reference sequence). V lost 5 bases and J 2 bases, leaving 10 bases between the germline ends. The CDR3 loop reads CASSDGQTYEQYF. The CDR3 DNA sequence: TGTGCCAGTAGTGATGGACAGACCTACGAGCAGTACTTC.

This clone was seen a handful of times. The genes are TRBV3-1 (or the pseudogene TRBV3-2) and TRBJ2-7; D is perhaps TRBD2 (6 bases). The CDR3 length is 16 residues. From germline, CDR1 is LGHDT and CDR2 YNNKEL (reference sequence). Deletions cut 2 bases from V and 5 bases from J, with 19 bases between. The CDR3 protein is CASSQNPGLLHNEQYF. CDR3 nucleotide sequence: TGTGCCAGCAGCCAAAACCCGGGACTCCTTCACAACGAGCAGTACTTC.

J is TRBJ1-6 and V is TRBV4-1; D is perhaps TRBD1 (6 bases). The CDR3 has 14 residues. Looked up from germline, CDR1 is MGHRA and CDR2 is YSYEKL. V was pared by 0 bases and J by 9 bases, with 9 bases between. CDR3 loop: CASSQDGGSSPLHF. The CDR3 DNA reads TGCGCCAGCAGCCAAGATGGGGGCAGTTCACCCCTCCACTTT.

This chain uses TRBV6-1 with TRBJ2-2; 8 bases are a match to TRBD2. Germline CDR1 MNHNS, CDR2 SASEGT. The CDR3 length is 16 residues. V gave up 0 bases and J gave up 5 bases; unmatched junction bases: 5. The CDR3 DNA reads TGTGCCAGCAGTGAAGCGAGGGCTAGCGGGACCGGGGAGCTGTTTTTT. Translated, it gives CASSEARASGTGELFF.

V and J are TRBV21-1 and TRBJ2-2; the DNA was not used to check the table's D call, TRBD2. TRBV21-1 is tagged as a pseudogene. CDR3 length equals 19 residues. The CDR3 here is CASSHGTGSSGSGTGELFF. CDR3 in DNA: TGTGCCAGCAGCCACGGGACAGGGTCTAGCGGGAGTGGCACCGGGGAGCTGTTTTTT.

This chain uses TRBV10-3 with TRBJ1-1; a possible D gene is TRBD1 (5 bases). The CDR3 has 14 amino acids. Germline values: CDR1 ENHRY, CDR2 SYGVKD. V was pared by 4 bases and J by 0 bases, with 9 bases between. The CDR3 sequence is CAISVGGLNTEAFF. The DNA for the CDR3 is TGTGCCATCAGTGTTGGGGGTTTGAACACTGAAGCTTTCTTT.

The chain uses TRBV11-3 and TRBJ2-3; D not resolved. The V gene lost 8 bases and the J gene lost 3 bases, with 15 bases spanning the gap. Germline V CDR1 and CDR2: SGHNT, YENEEA. CDR3 length: 14 residues. The CDR3 protein is CASALFGPTDTQYF. The CDR3 DNA follows: TGTGCCAGCGCCCTCTTCGGACCTACAGATACGCAGTATTTT.

The V call is TRBV5-1, the J call TRBJ1-5; unclear D gene. Trimming removed 0 bases from V and 2 bases from J, with 9 bases in between. The germline CDR1 and CDR2 sequences are SGHRS and YFSETQ. This CDR3 is 15 amino acids long. The CDR3 nucleotides are TGCGCCAGCAGCTTGGAGGGTGCGGGCAATCAGCCCCAGCATTTT. Translated: CASSLEGAGNQPQHF.

The chain recombines TRBV11-3 with TRBJ2-1; 7 bases map to TRBD2. Trimming removed 5 bases from V and 3 bases from J; junction bases left unmatched: 4. There are 14 residues in the CDR3. Looked up from germline, CDR1 is SGHNT and CDR2 is YENEEA. CDR3 sequence: CASSPPSGYNEQFF. The CDR3 nucleotides read TGTGCCAGCAGCCCACCTAGCGGCTACAATGAGCAGTTCTTC.

The rearrangement joins TRBV7-9 to TRBJ2-7, with D possibly being TRBD2 (6 bases). The CDR3 has 13 amino acids. V shed 8 bases and J shed 6 bases, with 17 bases lying between them. Germline loops: CDR1 SEHNR, CDR2 FQNEAQ (reference sequence). The CDR3 DNA follows: TGTGCCAGCGGAGGGGTTTCGGAGGGCGAGCAGTACTTC. Translated, it gives CASGGVSEGEQYF.

This rearrangement joins TRBV5-1 to TRBJ2-3; D possibly corresponds to TRBD1 (5 bases). The CDR3 spans 19 residues. Germline V lookup: CDR1 SGHRS, CDR2 YFSETQ. Trimming took off 0 bases at V and 0 bases at J, with 20 bases between the two ends. The CDR3 is CASSLGHLRQGSSTDTQYF. The CDR3 DNA reads as TGCGCCAGCAGCTTGGGACACTTGCGGCAGGGTTCTAGCACAGATACGCAGTATTTT.

This chain joins TRBV19 and TRBJ2-3; tentative D call: TRBD2 (5 bases). The CDR3 extends over 14 amino acids. Germline CDR1 LNHDA, CDR2 SQIVND (reference sequence). Trimming left V 7 bases short and J 2 bases short, with 13 bases between. The CDR3 nucleotides read TGTGCCAGTACCCTGGACTTATCCACAGATACGCAGTATTTT. Translated, it gives CASTLDLSTDTQYF.

This sequence joins TRBV19 and TRBJ2-3, with unresolved D. Trimming left V 5 bases short and J 1 base short, with 13 bases between. In germline, CDR1 is LNHDA, CDR2 SQIVND (reference sequence). This CDR3 contains 15 residues. The chain's CDR3 is CASSSATTGTDTQYF. For the CDR3, the DNA is TGTGCCAGTAGTTCCGCGACAACAGGCACAGATACGCAGTATTTT.

J is TRBJ2-6 and V is TRBV9; D is undetermined. The germline V gene encodes CDR1 SGDLS and CDR2 YYNGEE. V dropped 0 bases and J dropped 4 bases, with 8 bases sitting between them. The CDR3 has 15 residues. In DNA, the CDR3 is TGTGCCAGCAGCGTAGGGTCATCCGGGGCCAACGTCCTGACTTTC. Translated: CASSVGSSGANVLTF.

This chain joins TRBV5-1 and TRBJ2-1; D is undetermined. CDR1 is SGHRS and CDR2 is YFSETQ in the germline V gene. The CDR3 is 15 residues long. V gave up 6 bases and J gave up 2 bases, with 15 bases separating them. The CDR3 is CASTAGRTPYNEQFF. The CDR3 coding sequence is TGCGCCAGCACAGCTGGACGAACCCCCTACAATGAGCAGTTCTTC.